Here is one T cell receptor beta chain with its context. The CDR3 sequence is 11 residues long. V was trimmed by 8 bases and J by 10 bases, leaving 12 bases between them. Germline V gives CDR1 SEHNR, CDR2 FQNEAQ (reference sequence). The data are from a study of T cells after yellow fever vaccination. Whole-study context: Preparation of the low-cell-number fractions used SMART-Seq v4 Ultra Low Input.

Conversion of TCR transcripts into cDNA relied on 5'RACE template switching, which added a universal primer site and UMIs. TCRdb reanalysed the 5' RACE reads using MiXCR and keeps one entry per CDR3 protein. Counted here are about 340,000 distinct CDR3 sequences, 8.7% occurring once; the ten biggest clones make up approximately 18%. The chain is built from TRBV7-9 and TRBJ2-1; D unclear. The specimen comprised PBMCs, sampled on the day of the first yellow fever vaccination. The sequence was obtained from a man younger than 35 who received the YFV17D yellow fever vaccine. CDR3 sequence reads: CASLRKGEQFF. In nucleotides, the CDR3 is TGTGCCAGCCTTCGAAAGGGAGAGCAGTTCTTC. Full variable domain (outside the CDR3, taken from reference TRBV7-9 and TRBJ2-1): DTGVSQNPRHKITKRGQNVTFRCDPISEHNRLYWYRQTLGQGPEFLTYFQNEAQLEKSRLLSDRFSAERPKGSFSTLEIQRTEQGDSAMYLCASLRKGEQFFGPGTRLTVL.